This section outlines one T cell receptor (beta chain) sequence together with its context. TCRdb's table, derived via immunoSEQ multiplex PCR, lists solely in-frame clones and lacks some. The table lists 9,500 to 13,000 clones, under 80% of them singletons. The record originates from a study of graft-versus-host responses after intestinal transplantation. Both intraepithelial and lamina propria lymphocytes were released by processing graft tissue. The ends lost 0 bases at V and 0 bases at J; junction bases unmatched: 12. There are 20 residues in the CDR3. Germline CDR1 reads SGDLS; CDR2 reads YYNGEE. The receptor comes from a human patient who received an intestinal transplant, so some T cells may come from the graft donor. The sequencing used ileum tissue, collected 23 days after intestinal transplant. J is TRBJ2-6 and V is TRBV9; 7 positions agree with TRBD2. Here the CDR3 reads CASSVAWGGEKDSGANVLTF. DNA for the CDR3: TGTGCCAGCAGCGTAGCTTGGGGAGGGGAAAAGGACTCTGGGGCCAACGTCCTGACTTTC.